A selection of T cell receptor beta chains follows, all from one sample in a study of T cell responses to AZD1222 COVID-19 vaccine. The repertoire was sequenced with immunoSEQ multiplex PCR; TCRdb's copy has only in-frame clones and lacks some. The sample has fewer than 130,000 clones; about 90% are singletons. Here the sequenced sample was peripheral blood, taken on day 0 of AZD1222 vaccination. These receptors originate from an adult in good health. The CDR3 runs from the conserved cysteine through the conserved F or W. D genes are given only for firm matches.

CDR3nt: TGTGCCAGCAGCTTAGGTCTGGGCGAGCAGTACTTC; CDR3aa: CASSLGLGEQYF; j_gene: TRBJ2-7; d_gene: NA; v_gene: TRBV11-3
CDR3nt: TGTGCCAGCAGCTTAGGAGGGACAGGGTACGAGCAGTACTTC; CDR3aa: CASSLGGTGYEQYF; j_gene: TRBJ2-7; d_gene: TRBD1; v_gene: TRBV7-9
CDR3nt: TGTGCCAGCGACAGGGGGAACGAAAAACTGTTTTTT; CDR3aa: CASDRGNEKLFF; j_gene: TRBJ1-4; d_gene: TRBD1; v_gene: TRBV28
CDR3nt: TGTGCCAGCTCACCACGGAATCGAGACTACGAGCAGTACTTC; CDR3aa: CASSPRNRDYEQYF; j_gene: TRBJ2-7; d_gene: NA; v_gene: TRBV18
CDR3nt: TGCAGTGCTAGTTTGTCTGGCTATGGCTACACCTTC; CDR3aa: CSASLSGYGYTF; j_gene: TRBJ1-2; d_gene: NA; v_gene: TRBV20-1
CDR3nt: TGTGCCAGCTCGTCTGGGGGCCCGAGCTCTGGAAACACCATATATTTT; CDR3aa: CASSSGGPSSGNTIYF; j_gene: TRBJ1-3; d_gene: NA; v_gene: TRBV18
CDR3nt: TGCGCCAGCGGATTGGACAGGGGAACTGAAGCTTTCTTT; CDR3aa: CASGLDRGTEAFF; j_gene: TRBJ1-1; d_gene: TRBD1; v_gene: TRBV10-2
CDR3nt: TGTGCCAGCAGCGTAGACATCCTGGCACAGGGCTACACCTTC; CDR3aa: CASSVDILAQGYTF; j_gene: TRBJ1-2; d_gene: NA; v_gene: TRBV9
CDR3nt: TGTGCCAGCAGCTGGGGACAGGGGTACGAGACCCAGTACTTC; CDR3aa: CASSWGQGYETQYF; j_gene: TRBJ2-5; d_gene: TRBD1; v_gene: TRBV5-6
CDR3nt: TGTGCCAGCAGACCTACAGGGGGCAATCAGCCCCAGCATTTT; CDR3aa: CASRPTGGNQPQHF; j_gene: TRBJ1-5; d_gene: TRBD1; v_gene: TRBV6-2/TRBV6-3
CDR3nt: TGTGCCAGCAGTTCCTCCCTGGCGACCCAGCATTTT; CDR3aa: CASSSSLATQHF; j_gene: TRBJ1-5; d_gene: NA; v_gene: TRBV28
CDR3nt: TGTGCCAGCAGTTACTCGACAGACGTGAGTGGCTACACCTTC; CDR3aa: CASSYSTDVSGYTF; j_gene: TRBJ1-2; d_gene: NA; v_gene: TRBV6-5
CDR3nt: TGTGCCAGCAGTTTATTTCGGACAGGGTGGACCAATGAGCAGTTCTTC; CDR3aa: CASSLFRTGWTNEQFF; j_gene: TRBJ2-1; d_gene: TRBD1; v_gene: TRBV28
CDR3nt: TGCGCCAGCAGCTTGGGGTGGCAGAACTATGGCTACACCTTC; CDR3aa: CASSLGWQNYGYTF; j_gene: TRBJ1-2; d_gene: NA; v_gene: TRBV5-1
CDR3nt: TGTGCCAGTAGTACACAGGGCTATGGCTACACCTTC; CDR3aa: CASSTQGYGYTF; j_gene: TRBJ1-2; d_gene: NA; v_gene: TRBV19
CDR3nt: TGTGCCAGCAGCTTAACGCAGGATAACTATGGCTACACCTTC; CDR3aa: CASSLTQDNYGYTF; j_gene: TRBJ1-2; d_gene: NA; v_gene: TRBV7-9
CDR3nt: TGTGCCAGCAGCCTTGATCTCTACAATGAGCAGTTCTTC; CDR3aa: CASSLDLYNEQFF; j_gene: TRBJ2-1; d_gene: NA; v_gene: TRBV9
CDR3nt: TGTGCCAGCAGCCCCCGGGGGGGTAATCAGCCCCAGCATTTT; CDR3aa: CASSPRGGNQPQHF; j_gene: TRBJ1-5; d_gene: NA; v_gene: TRBV3-1/TRBV3-2
CDR3nt: TGTGCCAGCAGCACGGGGATTTACTCTGGGGCCAACGTCCTGACTTTC; CDR3aa: CASSTGIYSGANVLTF; j_gene: TRBJ2-6; d_gene: NA; v_gene: TRBV7-8
CDR3nt: TGTGCCAGCAGCCGGGGTCCCTCCTACGAGCAGTACTTC; CDR3aa: CASSRGPSYEQYF; j_gene: TRBJ2-7; d_gene: NA; v_gene: TRBV12-3/TRBV12-4
CDR3nt: TGTGCCAGCAGCTTGTGGCCCCCCGAGGGCTATGGCTACACCTTC; CDR3aa: CASSLWPPEGYGYTF; j_gene: TRBJ1-2; d_gene: NA; v_gene: TRBV5-5
CDR3nt: TGTGCCAGTAGTATAGATCCAGGGAGGGCCGGGGAGCTGTTTTTT; CDR3aa: CASSIDPGRAGELFF; j_gene: TRBJ2-2; d_gene: TRBD2; v_gene: TRBV19
CDR3nt: TGCGCCAGCAGCTTGGGCGGGACGAACACCGGGGAGCTGTTTTTT; CDR3aa: CASSLGGTNTGELFF; j_gene: TRBJ2-2; d_gene: NA; v_gene: TRBV5-1
CDR3nt: TGTGCCAGCAGTGCAGGGGTGGATGGCTACACCTTC; CDR3aa: CASSAGVDGYTF; j_gene: TRBJ1-2; d_gene: NA; v_gene: TRBV5-6
CDR3nt: TGCAGCGTTGAAGCCAAAGCGGGAGGGCCCGATACGCAGTATTTT; CDR3aa: CSVEAKAGGPDTQYF; j_gene: TRBJ2-3; d_gene: TRBD2; v_gene: TRBV29-1
CDR3nt: TGTGCCAGCAGCAAGGACGGGAACACCGGGGAGCTGTTTTTT; CDR3aa: CASSKDGNTGELFF; j_gene: TRBJ2-2; d_gene: NA; v_gene: TRBV7-2
CDR3nt: TGTGCCAGCAGCCCGAATGGGGGGCCTGACTATGGCTACACCTTC; CDR3aa: CASSPNGGPDYGYTF; j_gene: TRBJ1-2; d_gene: NA; v_gene: TRBV7-2
CDR3nt: TGTGCCACCAGTGATCCTAGCGGGAGAGTAGCAGATACGCAGTATTTT; CDR3aa: CATSDPSGRVADTQYF; j_gene: TRBJ2-3; d_gene: TRBD2; v_gene: TRBV24-1
CDR3nt: TGTGCCAGCAGCCCAACCGGGACTAGCGTTGAGCAGTTCTTC; CDR3aa: CASSPTGTSVEQFF; j_gene: TRBJ2-1; d_gene: TRBD2; v_gene: TRBV11-3
CDR3nt: TGTGCCAGCAGTTTATGGACAGGGCGGTACGAGCAGTACTTC; CDR3aa: CASSLWTGRYEQYF; j_gene: TRBJ2-7; d_gene: TRBD1; v_gene: TRBV28
CDR3nt: TGTGCCAGCAATGGAGTGGGCAATCAGCCCCAGCATTTT; CDR3aa: CASNGVGNQPQHF; j_gene: TRBJ1-5; d_gene: NA; v_gene: TRBV2
CDR3nt: TGTGCCAGCAGCCTCCCAGGAGAAAAACTGTTTTTT; CDR3aa: CASSLPGEKLFF; j_gene: TRBJ1-4; d_gene: NA; v_gene: TRBV7-8
CDR3nt: TGTGCCACCAGCAGAGACAGGAGCAATGGCTACACCTTC; CDR3aa: CATSRDRSNGYTF; j_gene: TRBJ1-2; d_gene: NA; v_gene: TRBV15
CDR3nt: TGTGCCACCAGCAGAGTTGTGCAGGGGGATTCACCCCTCCACTTT; CDR3aa: CATSRVVQGDSPLHF; j_gene: TRBJ1-6; d_gene: TRBD1; v_gene: TRBV15
CDR3nt: TGTGCCAGTAGTCTACGACTGGATACCTACGAGCAGTACTTC; CDR3aa: CASSLRLDTYEQYF; j_gene: TRBJ2-7; d_gene: NA; v_gene: TRBV19
CDR3nt: TGTGCCAGCAGTGAGTTAGGGCGTGGGGAAAAACTGTTTTTT; CDR3aa: CASSELGRGEKLFF; j_gene: TRBJ1-4; d_gene: NA; v_gene: TRBV25-1
CDR3nt: TGCGCCAGCAGCGGGGGGGCTACGAACACTGAAGCTTTCTTT; CDR3aa: CASSGGATNTEAFF; j_gene: TRBJ1-1; d_gene: NA; v_gene: TRBV5-1
CDR3nt: TGTGCCAGCAGTGAATTTTCGGGGCCCGGGGAGCTGTTTTTT; CDR3aa: CASSEFSGPGELFF; j_gene: TRBJ2-2; d_gene: NA; v_gene: TRBV6-1
CDR3nt: TGCAGCGGCCGACAGGGCGATTATGGCTACACCTTC; CDR3aa: CSGRQGDYGYTF; j_gene: TRBJ1-2; d_gene: TRBD1; v_gene: TRBV29-1